Listed below are T cell receptor beta chains from one sample, sequenced in a study of regulatory T cells in long-lasting Graves disease. TCRdb re-analysed the multiplex PCR reads in MiXCR, keeping a single row per CDR3 protein. Of roughly 560,000 distinct CDR3 sequences in the sample, more than 10% are singletons; the top ten hold roughly 8.2%. The sample was also linked to a second study, of T cells in Graves' hyperthyroidism and ophthalmopathy.

Source: peripheral blood mononuclear cells (PBMCs), taken at new diagnosis, from a patient treated with antithyroid drugs. The receptors originated from a woman aged 25-40 years with Graves disease. CDR3s include the opening cysteine and the closing phenylalanine or tryptophan. A D gene is named only where the DNA matches it firmly. Clone size appears in some rows only: once, few, many, or a class for an expanded clone.

CDR3 length | D gene | clone size | J gene | V gene | CDR3 DNA | CDR3 protein
17 | - | - | TRBJ2-1 | TRBV12-5 | TGTGCTAGTGGTTTCCTGCCACCGGCAAGCTCCTACAATGAGCAGTTCTTC | CASGFLPPASSYNEQFF
12 | - | few | TRBJ2-3 | TRBV9 | TGTGCCAGCAGCTCCCCGGGGGATACGCAGTATTTT | CASSSPGDTQYF
15 | - | many | TRBJ1-2 | TRBV20-1 | TGCAGTGCTAGGGCCATCGGGATGGCCTACTATGGCTACACCTTC | CSARAIGMAYYGYTF
12 | - | few | TRBJ2-3 | TRBV20-1 | TGCAGTGCTAGAGATCCCACAGATACGCAGTATTTT | CSARDPTDTQYF
14 | - | many | TRBJ2-2 | TRBV24-1 | TGTGCCACCAGTGATTGGTCGTCGGGCGGGGAGCTGTTTTTT | CATSDWSSGGELFF
16 | TRBD2 | many | TRBJ2-1 | TRBV7-2 | TGTGCCAGCAGCTCCCATGAAATTAGCGGGAGTAATGAGCAGTTCTTC | CASSSHEISGSNEQFF
14 | - | once | TRBJ2-3 | TRBV20-1 | TGCAGTGCTAGAGGTGTTGGGGGCACAGATACGCAGTATTTT | CSARGVGGTDTQYF
15 | - | many | TRBJ2-3 | TRBV11-3 | TGTGCCAGCAGCTTACAGGGCTCTAGCACAGATACGCAGTATTTT | CASSLQGSSTDTQYF
14 | - | many | TRBJ2-3 | TRBV28 | TGTGCCAGCCAGGGACTGTCAAACACAGATACGCAGTATTTT | CASQGLSNTDTQYF
15 | TRBD1 | many | TRBJ2-7 | TRBV11-3 | TGTGCCAGCAGCTTTAACCGGGACAGGGATTACGAGCAGTACTTC | CASSFNRDRDYEQYF
14 | - | many | TRBJ2-2 | TRBV2 | TGTGCCAGCAGTGTGAGAGGGTTCACCGGGGAGCTGTTTTTT | CASSVRGFTGELFF
15 | - | - | TRBJ2-3 | TRBV19 | TGTGCCAGTAGTTCTCACCCGGACGGCACAGATACGCAGTATTTT | CASSSHPDGTDTQYF
13 | TRBD2 | once | TRBJ2-4 | TRBV11-2 | TGTGCCAGCAGCTGGACTAGCGGAAACATTCAGTACTTC | CASSWTSGNIQYF
15 | - | many | TRBJ2-2 | TRBV3-1 | TGTGCCAGCAGCCTTGACGGCACGAGGACCGGGGAGCTGTTTTTT | CASSLDGTRTGELFF
14 | TRBD1 | many | TRBJ2-5 | TRBV3-1 | TGTGCCAGCAGCCCGTGGACAGGGAGAGAGACCCAGTACTTC | CASSPWTGRETQYF
12 | - | many | TRBJ1-1 | TRBV3-1 | TGTGCCAGCAGCTTTTTGGGTATGGAAGCTTTCTTT | CASSFLGMEAFF
14 | TRBD1 | few | TRBJ2-4 | TRBV15 | TGTGCCACCAGCCCCCGGACAGGGTCGGGCATTCAGTACTTC | CATSPRTGSGIQYF
15 | TRBD2 | - | TRBJ2-1 | TRBV2 | TGTGCCAGCAGCCAGCCTAGCGGGAAATATGGTGAGCAGTTCTTC | CASSQPSGKYGEQFF
13 | TRBD1 | many | TRBJ1-2 | TRBV29-1 | TGCAGCGTTGGCGACAGGGGGCCTGGAGGCTACACCTTC | CSVGDRGPGGYTF
13 | - | many | TRBJ1-1 | TRBV7-9 | TGTGCCAGCAGCTTAAATGGCAACACTGAAGCTTTCTTT | CASSLNGNTEAFF
16 | - | many | TRBJ2-1 | TRBV19 | TGTGCCAGTAGTAGGTTTAGCGGTAATTCCTACAATGAGCAGTTCTTC | CASSRFSGNSYNEQFF
11 | - | many | TRBJ1-1 | TRBV3-1 | TGTGCCAGCGGTCGGCGGCTTGAAGCTTTCTTT | CASGRRLEAFF
14 | - | many | TRBJ2-1 | TRBV2 | TGTGCCAGCAGATTCGAGAGCTCCTACAATGAGCAGTTCTTC | CASRFESSYNEQFF
14 | TRBD2 | many | TRBJ2-7 | TRBV20-1 | TGCAGTGCTACCCGAGGAGCGGGAGGCAGCGAGCAGTACTTC | CSATRGAGGSEQYF
15 | - | many | TRBJ1-5 | TRBV10-2 | TGCGCCAGCAGTGAATCTGAGGGCAGCAATCAGCCCCAGCATTTT | CASSESEGSNQPQHF
11 | - | many | TRBJ2-5 | TRBV27 | TGTGCCAGCAGCTCCGGTCTGGCCCAGTACTTC | CASSSGLAQYF